These 2 T cell receptor beta chains originate from one sample sequenced in a study of vaccination and CD4 T cells after COVID-19. These receptors lack a known antigen. Treatment given: roughly 10-day PBMC culture with coronavirus spike peptide pools or control peptides (ViraFEST assay). The study sequenced cultured CD4+ T cell DNA using the Oncomine TCR Beta short-read assay. TCRdb reanalysed the PCR reads using MiXCR and keeps one entry per CDR3 protein. The sample carries approximately 4,400 distinct CDR3 sequences, about 40% recorded once. Specimen: CD4+ T cells from blood, cultured in vitro. Receptors originate from a human donor who had recovered from COVID-19.

This clonotype came up a few times. The junction and the germline gene differ at one end; a read error may be behind it. The CDR3 loop is CSGGQGPLVF. CDR3 DNA sequence: TGCAGCGGGGGACAGGGGCCCCTCGTCTTT. The chain recombines TRBV29-1 with TRBJ1-1; TRBD1 matches 10 bases. Germline values: CDR1 SQVTM, CDR2 ANQGSEA. The CDR3 loop spans 10 amino acids.

The V and J genes are TRBV27 and TRBJ2-7, with 7 nucleotides matching TRBD1. The ends lost 6 bases at V and 0 bases at J; junction bases unmatched: 8. This CDR3 contains 15 residues. The germline V gene has CDR1 MNHEY and CDR2 SMNVEV (reference sequence). CDR3 sequence: CASSLTGVRSYEQYF. In nucleotides, the CDR3 is TGTGCCAGCAGCCTTACAGGGGTCCGCTCCTACGAGCAGTACTTC.